The rows below give T cell receptor beta chains drawn from one sample of a study of T cells after yellow fever vaccination. TCRdb processed the 5' RACE reads anew with MiXCR; each CDR3 protein has one entry. The data contain 150,000 or so distinct CDR3 sequences, 9.3% of them singletons. The sequencing here drew on CD8+ T cells sorted from PBMCs, taken 45 days after the yellow fever booster vaccination. The source is a man aged 18 to 29 who received the YFV17D yellow fever vaccine. The CDR3 runs from the conserved cysteine through the conserved F or W. A D gene is named only where the DNA matches it firmly. The size entry is marked missing in some rows and otherwise reads once, few, many or a size class.

>TRBV3-1|.|TRBJ2-5|few
TGTGCCAGCAGCCAAGATTCAGGGTTTAAAGAGACCCAGTACTTC
CASSQDSGFKETQYF
>TRBV6-5|TRBD2|TRBJ2-3|many
TGTGCCAGCGGTAGGACTAGCGGGGGCACAGATACGCAGTATTTT
CASGRTSGGTDTQYF
>TRBV15|.|TRBJ2-2|.
TGTGCCACCAGCAGAGATGGTGGGGCCGGCACCGGGGAGCTGTTTTTT
CATSRDGGAGTGELFF
>TRBV7-3|.|TRBJ2-6|few
TGTGCCAGCAGCTTAATGCCAGGGCTCGTTTCTGGGGCCAACGTCCTGACTTTC
CASSLMPGLVSGANVLTF
>TRBV29-1|.|TRBJ1-2|few
TGCAGCGTTGATTCGATTATAGCTAACTATGGCTACACCTTC
CSVDSIIANYGYTF
>TRBV5-6|.|TRBJ1-2|few
TGTGCCAGCAGCTCAAGCAGATGGGTGGTACCGGTGAGCACCTTC
CASSSSRWVVPVSTF
>TRBV12-3/TRBV12-4|.|TRBJ2-7|.
TGTGCCAGCAGTTTTGGGGCCAGCTCCTACGAGCAGTACTTC
CASSFGASSYEQYF
>TRBV20-1|.|TRBJ1-6|.
TGCAGTGCTAGTGAGGGGATGGGGTCACCCCTCCACTTT
CSASEGMGSPLHF
>TRBV6-6|.|TRBJ1-3|few
TGTGCCAGCAGTTTTTTGAGATCGACCCGAAGCTCTGGAAACACCATATATTTT
CASSFLRSTRSSGNTIYF
>TRBV18|.|TRBJ2-3|.
TGTGCCAGCTCACCACCGGCGATTAGCACAGATACGCAGTATTTT
CASSPPAISTDTQYF
>TRBV29-1|.|TRBJ1-2|.
TGCAGCGTCCCGGATTACACAGGGAATGGCTACACCTTC
CSVPDYTGNGYTF
>TRBV7-2|TRBD2|TRBJ2-3|many
TGTGCCAGCAGCTTACGGACTAGAAAGACAGATACGCAGTATTTT
CASSLRTRKTDTQYF
>TRBV7-9|TRBD1|TRBJ2-1|few
TGTGCCAGCAGCTTAGCCCAGGGGGCCTACAATGAGCAGTTCTTC
CASSLAQGAYNEQFF
>TRBV6-5|TRBD2|TRBJ2-2|.
TGTGCCAGCAGTCTCTCTAGCGGGGGGGCCTCCGGGGAGCTGTTTTTT
CASSLSSGGASGELFF
>TRBV5-6|.|TRBJ1-5|.
TGTGCCAGCTATACCGGGGGAACCCAACATAGCAATCAGCCCCAGCATTTT
CASYTGGTQHSNQPQHF
>TRBV28|.|TRBJ1-4|.
TGTGCCAGCAGTTTGGGCCGGGGGCGCAGAGATGAAAAACTGTTTTTT
CASSLGRGRRDEKLFF
>TRBV20-1|.|TRBJ1-3|few
TGCAGTGCTAGACGGCGTAGCTCTGGAAACACCATATATTTT
CSARRRSSGNTIYF
>TRBV6-2/TRBV6-3|TRBD2|TRBJ2-1|many
TGTGCCAGCAGTTTGACTAGCGGCTCCTACAATGAGCAGTTCTTC
CASSLTSGSYNEQFF